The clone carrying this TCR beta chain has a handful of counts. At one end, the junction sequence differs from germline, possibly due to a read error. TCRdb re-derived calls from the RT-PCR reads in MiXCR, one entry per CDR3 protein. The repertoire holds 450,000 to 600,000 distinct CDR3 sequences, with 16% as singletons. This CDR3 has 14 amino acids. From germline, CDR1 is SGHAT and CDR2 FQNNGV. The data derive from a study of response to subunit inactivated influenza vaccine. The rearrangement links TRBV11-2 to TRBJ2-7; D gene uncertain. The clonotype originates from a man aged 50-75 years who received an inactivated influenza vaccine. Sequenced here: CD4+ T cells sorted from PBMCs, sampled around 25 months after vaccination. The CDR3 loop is CASSSRQSSYEQCF. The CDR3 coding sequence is TGTGCCAGCAGCTCGAGGCAGAGCTCCTACGAGCAGTGCTTC.